The TCR beta chain under discussion was sequenced for a study of technical replicates of blood from four donors (dated by TCRdb to between 2016 and 2019). Notes on this clone: The antigen this receptor binds is unknown. Nothing much larger sits one base from this clone, and base qualities are not available. Other DNA sequences in the sample encode the same CDR3.

Libraries came from the immunoSEQ multiplex PCR assay. TCRdb holds this immuneACCESS table with in-frame rearrangements only. Some clones are missing; in checked studies, unresolved V genes explain under half, and the rest has no known cause. The sample has over 50,000 clones on record, more than 95% of them singletons. The leading ten clones occupy 0.19% of the sample. Reading from cysteine to phenylalanine, the CDR3 counts 12 amino acids. The CDR3 DNA has 36 bases and is translated from base 1. CDR1 is given as MNHEY and CDR2 as SMNVEV, both from the germline V gene (reference sequence). Trimming removed 6 bases from V and 0 bases from J, leaving 6 bases between the germline ends.

The TCR sequence derives from a human donor in good health. The specimen was T cells isolated from PBMCs. This chain is built from TRBV27 and TRBJ2-7; the D gene assignment is ambiguous. The CDR3: CASSSSSYEQYF. In nucleotide form, the sequence is TGTGCCAGCAGCTCCAGCTCCTACGAGCAGTACTTC.